Listed below are T cell receptor beta chains from one sample, sequenced in a study of shared clonotypes between healthy human individuals. The assay was immunoSEQ multiplex PCR, and TCRdb's table has in-frame clones only and misses some. The sample consists of 2 million or so clones, roughly 94% of them appearing once. The source material was naive CD4+ T cells sorted from blood. The receptors here all came from a man in his late teens or twenties in good health. CDR3s include the opening cysteine and the closing phenylalanine or tryptophan. D genes are given only for firm matches. Clone size is shown for a subset of rows, as once, few, many or a class of expanded clone.

size	J	V	D	DNA	CDR3
NA	TRBJ2-1	TRBV5-1	TRBD2	TGCGCCAGCAGCTTGGGCGGGGGAGATTACAATGAGCAGTTCTTC	CASSLGGGDYNEQFF
NA	TRBJ2-7	TRBV7-9	TRBD2	TGTGCCAGCACCCCCGGGACTAGCGGGAGACACGAGCAGTACTTC	CASTPGTSGRHEQYF
NA	TRBJ2-7	TRBV21-1	NA	TGTGCCAGCCCGGGACTGCCGACCTACGAGCAGTACTTC	CASPGLPTYEQYF
NA	TRBJ2-2	TRBV9	NA	TGTGCCAGCAGCGTAGGTTTGGCAACGAACACCGGGGAGCTGTTTTTT	CASSVGLATNTGELFF
NA	TRBJ2-7	TRBV30	TRBD2	TGTGCCTGGAGTGGCCGGACTAGCCCGGGTCCCTACGAGCAGTACTTC	CAWSGRTSPGPYEQYF
NA	TRBJ2-7	TRBV6-5	TRBD2	TGTGCCAGCCGACCGGGGGGGCGACTATATGAGCAGTACTTC	CASRPGGRLYEQYF
NA	TRBJ2-2	TRBV10-3	TRBD2	TGTGCCATCAGTGAGTCGTCACCCGGGGGGACCGGGGAGCTGTTTTTT	CAISESSPGGTGELFF
NA	TRBJ1-3	TRBV5-1	TRBD1	TGCGCCAGCAGCTTGCAGGGGGCAGCTGGAAACACCATATATTTT	CASSLQGAAGNTIYF
NA	TRBJ2-2	TRBV12-1	NA	TGTGCCAGCAGCCCCCGGACTAGCGAGTACACCGGGGAGCTGTTTTTT	CASSPRTSEYTGELFF
NA	TRBJ1-4	TRBV6-6	NA	TGTGCCAGCAGTTGGGACGGATTCGAAAAACTGTTTTTT	CASSWDGFEKLFF
once	TRBJ1-1	TRBV29-1	TRBD1	TGCAGCGCTATAACCGGGACAGGGGCTAACACTGAAGCTTTCTTT	CSAITGTGANTEAFF
NA	TRBJ2-7	TRBV6-6	NA	TGTGCCAGCAGTTACTCATCCGCGTTATCCTACGAGCAGTACTTC	CASSYSSALSYEQYF
NA	TRBJ1-5	TRBV19	NA	TGTGCCAGTAGTACCTACCCGTGGGGGGGCCTGGGCAATCAGCCCCAGCATTTT	CASSTYPWGGLGNQPQHF
NA	TRBJ2-7	TRBV7-8	NA	TGTGCCAGCAGCTTAGGACAGGCAACCTACGAGCAGTACTTC	CASSLGQATYEQYF
NA	TRBJ1-6	TRBV10-1	NA	TGCGCCAGCAGTGAAAACGGATATAATTCACCCCTCCACTTT	CASSENGYNSPLHF
NA	TRBJ2-4	TRBV4-1	NA	TGCGCCAGCAGCCTCTACCCGGCGGGCAAAAACATTCAGTACTTC	CASSLYPAGKNIQYF
NA	TRBJ2-3	TRBV28	TRBD2	TGTGCCAGCAGTCTTCTAGCGGGGGGGCAAGATACGCAGTATTTT	CASSLLAGGQDTQYF
NA	TRBJ1-5	TRBV27	TRBD1	TGTGCCAGCAGTTTCCAAGGGGGCGGCAATCAGCCCCAGCATTTT	CASSFQGGGNQPQHF
NA	TRBJ2-7	TRBV19	TRBD2	TGTGCCAGTAGTATGGTGGCTAGCGGACCCTACGAGCAGTACTTC	CASSMVASGPYEQYF
once	TRBJ1-3	TRBV7-9	TRBD1	TGTGCCAGCAGCCAACCCGCGGACAGGGCAGGAAACACCATATATTTT	CASSQPADRAGNTIYF
NA	TRBJ2-7	TRBV25-1	TRBD1	TGTGCCAGCAGTGCCTGGGACAGGTACGAGCAGTACTTC	CASSAWDRYEQYF
NA	TRBJ2-3	TRBV6-6	NA	TGTGCCAGCAGTTACCCCTATGGGACCCCCGGAACGCAGTATTTT	CASSYPYGTPGTQYF
NA	TRBJ1-5	TRBV10-3	NA	TGTGCCATCAGTCTCGGGGGCAATCAGCCCCAGCATTTT	CAISLGGNQPQHF
NA	TRBJ2-3	TRBV2	NA	TGTGCCAGCAGTGAAGGGAGAACAGATACGCAGTATTTT	CASSEGRTDTQYF
NA	TRBJ2-3	TRBV9	TRBD2	TGTGCCAGCAGCGTAGGTAGCGGGGGGGCTTCGTCGACAGATACGCAGTATTTT	CASSVGSGGASSTDTQYF
NA	TRBJ2-5	TRBV18	NA	TGTGCCAGCTCACCACCGTTAGGGGATCAAGAGACCCAGTACTTC	CASSPPLGDQETQYF
NA	TRBJ2-2	TRBV2	TRBD1	TGTGCCAGCAACACAGGGGGCACCGGGGAGCTGTTTTTT	CASNTGGTGELFF
NA	TRBJ2-5	TRBV18	NA	TGTGCCAGCTCACGTACTAGAGTAGAGACCCAGTACTTC	CASSRTRVETQYF
NA	TRBJ2-5	TRBV5-1	NA	TGCGCCAGCAGCTTGGAAGGGGCAGGGTTGGAGACCCAGTACTTC	CASSLEGAGLETQYF
few	TRBJ1-1	TRBV10-1	NA	TGCGCCAGCAGTGAGGGTGGGAACACTGAAGCTTTCTTT	CASSEGGNTEAFF
once	TRBJ1-2	TRBV5-1	NA	TGCGCCAGCAGCTTGGATCTGGATGTCTATGGCTACACCTTC	CASSLDLDVYGYTF
NA	TRBJ1-4	TRBV2	TRBD1	TGTGCCAGCAATGGACAGGGGGCTGGTGAAAAACTGTTTTTT	CASNGQGAGEKLFF
NA	TRBJ2-2	TRBV27	TRBD2	TGTGCCAGCAGTCCTTCCACCTGGACTAGCGTCTCCGGGGAGCTGTTTTTT	CASSPSTWTSVSGELFF
NA	TRBJ2-7	TRBV5-4	TRBD2	TGTGCCAGCAGCTTGAGACTAGCGGGATCCTACGAGCAGTACTTC	CASSLRLAGSYEQYF
NA	TRBJ2-5	TRBV6-6	TRBD2	TGTGCCAGCTCCTTAGGGGGACTAGCAGAGACCCAGTACTTC	CASSLGGLAETQYF
once	TRBJ2-6	TRBV7-6	NA	TGTGCCAGCAGCTTAGATGCAGGGGTGGCCAACGTCCTGACTTTC	CASSLDAGVANVLTF
NA	TRBJ2-3	TRBV30	TRBD1	TGTGCCTGGAGTGGGACAGGGGTGGATACGCAGTATTTT	CAWSGTGVDTQYF
NA	TRBJ1-2	TRBV9	NA	TGTGCCAGCAGCGTAGCTACGTGGGGGCCGGGTAACTATGGCTACACCTTC	CASSVATWGPGNYGYTF
NA	TRBJ1-3	TRBV7-8	NA	TGTGCCAGCAGCTTAACACTCGGGGCAATCTCTGGAAACACCATATATTTT	CASSLTLGAISGNTIYF
NA	TRBJ2-7	TRBV7-2	NA	TGTGCCAGCAGCTTAGGGCAGGGTAGGATCGAGCAGTACTTC	CASSLGQGRIEQYF
NA	TRBJ2-7	TRBV4-3	NA	TGCGCCAGCAGCCAAGATAGCTCCTACGAGCAGTACTTC	CASSQDSSYEQYF
once	TRBJ2-7	TRBV12-5	NA	TGTGCTAGTGGTTTGGTACGGTGGGACTACGAGCAGTACTTC	CASGLVRWDYEQYF
NA	TRBJ2-5	TRBV29-1	NA	TGCAGCGTTGAAGGGAGGCACACAAAAGAGACCCAGTACTTC	CSVEGRHTKETQYF
NA	TRBJ2-3	TRBV10-2	TRBD2	TGCGCCAGCAGTGAGGCTAAAGCGGGAGTGCTGGGTACGCAGTATTTT	CASSEAKAGVLGTQYF
NA	TRBJ2-4	TRBV7-8	TRBD2	TGTGCCAGCAGCTCAACCGGGACTAGCGGGAACATTCAGTACTTC	CASSSTGTSGNIQYF
NA	TRBJ2-7	TRBV19	NA	TGTGCCAGTAAGGTCTCTGTACCCTCCTACGAGCAGTACTTC	CASKVSVPSYEQYF